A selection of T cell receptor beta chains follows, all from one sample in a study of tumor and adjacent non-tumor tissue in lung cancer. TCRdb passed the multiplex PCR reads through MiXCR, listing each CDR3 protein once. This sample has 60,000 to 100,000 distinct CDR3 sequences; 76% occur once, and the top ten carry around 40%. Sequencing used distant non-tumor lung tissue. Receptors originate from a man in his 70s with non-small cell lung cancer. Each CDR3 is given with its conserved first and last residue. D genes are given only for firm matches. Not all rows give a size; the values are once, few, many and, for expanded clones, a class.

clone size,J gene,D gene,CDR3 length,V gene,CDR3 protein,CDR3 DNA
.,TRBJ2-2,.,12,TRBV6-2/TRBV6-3,CASGTNAGEMFF,TGTGCCAGCGGTACCAACGCCGGGGAGATGTTTTTT
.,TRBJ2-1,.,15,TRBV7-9,CASSLSGGGSNEQFF,TGTGCCAGCAGCCTCTCCGGGGGCGGAAGCAATGAGCAGTTCTTC
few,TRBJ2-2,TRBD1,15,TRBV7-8,CASSSGTVNTWELFF,TGTGCCAGCAGCTCCGGGACAGTGAACACCTGGGAGCTGTTTTTT
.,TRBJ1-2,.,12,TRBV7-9,CASSFSDYDYTF,TGTGCCAGCAGCTTCTCAGACTATGACTACACCTTC
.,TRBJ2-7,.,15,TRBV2,CASSLTNGETYEQYF,TGTGCCAGCAGTTTGACTAACGGGGAGACCTACGAGCAGTACTTC
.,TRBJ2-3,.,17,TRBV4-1,CASIQDSRGSYTDTQYF,TGCGCCAGCATCCAAGATTCGAGGGGGTCGTACACGGATACGCAGTATTTT
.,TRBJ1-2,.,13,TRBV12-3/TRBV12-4,CASSFSRVYGYTF,TGTGCCAGCAGTTTTTCCAGGGTCTATGGCTACACCTTC
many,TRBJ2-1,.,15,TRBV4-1,CASSQGLQGPNEQFF,TGCGCCAGCAGCCAAGGTCTGCAGGGGCCCAATGAGCAGTTCTTC
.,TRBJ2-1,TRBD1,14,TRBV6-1,CANSGTGEMDEQFF,TGTGCAAACAGTGGGACAGGGGAAATGGATGAGCAGTTCTTC
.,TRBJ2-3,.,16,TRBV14,CASGPTVRVFPDMQYF,TGTGCCAGCGGCCCGACAGTGAGAGTTTTCCCAGATATGCAGTATTTT
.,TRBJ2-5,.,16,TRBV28,CASSFNVYRATETEYF,TGTGCCAGTAGTTTTAATGTCTACCGTGCCACAGAGACCGAGTACTTC
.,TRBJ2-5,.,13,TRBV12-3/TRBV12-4,CARRWGVGKTQYF,TGTGCCAGAAGGTGGGGGGTAGGGAAGACCCAGTACTTC
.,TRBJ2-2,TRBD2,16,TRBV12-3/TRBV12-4,CASGLYSGVYTGELFF,TGTGCCAGCGGTCTATACAGCGGGGTCTATACAGGGGAGCTGTTTTTT
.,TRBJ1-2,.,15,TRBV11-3,CASSLEHGQSYGYTF,TGTGCCAGCAGCTTAGAACACGGACAGAGCTATGGATACACCTTC
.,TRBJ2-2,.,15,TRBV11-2,CASNSAQRGTGELFF,TGTGCCAGCAACTCGGCCCAAAGGGGCACCGGGGAGCTGTTTTTT
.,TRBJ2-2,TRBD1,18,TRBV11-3,CASSSPGPGQGFIGELFF,TGTGCTAGCAGTTCCCCCGGTCCAGGACAGGGGTTCATCGGGGAGCTGTTTTTT
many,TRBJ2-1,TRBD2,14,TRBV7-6,CASSRTSGINEQFF,TGTGCCAGCAGCCGGACTAGCGGGATCAATGAGCAGTTCTTC